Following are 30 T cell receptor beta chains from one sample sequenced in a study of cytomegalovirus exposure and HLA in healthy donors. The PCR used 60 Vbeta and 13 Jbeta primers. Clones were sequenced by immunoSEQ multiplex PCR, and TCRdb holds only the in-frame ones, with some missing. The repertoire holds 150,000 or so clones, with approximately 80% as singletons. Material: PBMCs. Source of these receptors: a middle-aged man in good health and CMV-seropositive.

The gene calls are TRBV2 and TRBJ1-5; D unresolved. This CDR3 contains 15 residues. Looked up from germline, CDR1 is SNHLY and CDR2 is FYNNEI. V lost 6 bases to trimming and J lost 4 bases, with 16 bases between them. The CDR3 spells CASRADSVGNQPQHF. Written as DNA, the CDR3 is TGTGCCAGCAGGGCGGACTCAGTGGGGAATCAGCCCCAGCATTTT.

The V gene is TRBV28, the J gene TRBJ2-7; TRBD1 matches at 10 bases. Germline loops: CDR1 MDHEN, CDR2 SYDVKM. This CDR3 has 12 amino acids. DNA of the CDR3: TGTGCATCGGGACAGGGGATAAGGGAGCAGTACTTC. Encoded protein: CASGQGIREQYF. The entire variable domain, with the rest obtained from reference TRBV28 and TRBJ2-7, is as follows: DVKVTQSSRYLVKRTGEKVFLECVQDMDHENMFWYRQDPGLGLRLIYFSYDVKMKEKGDIPEGYSVSREKKERFSLILESASTNQTSMYLCASGQGIREQYFGPGTRLTVT.

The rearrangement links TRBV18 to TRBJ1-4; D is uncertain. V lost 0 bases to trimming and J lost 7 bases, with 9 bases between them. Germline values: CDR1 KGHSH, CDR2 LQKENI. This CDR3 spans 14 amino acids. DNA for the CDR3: TGTGCCAGCTCACCACCTTCGCGGGTTGAAAAACTGTTTTTT. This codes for CASSPPSRVEKLFF.

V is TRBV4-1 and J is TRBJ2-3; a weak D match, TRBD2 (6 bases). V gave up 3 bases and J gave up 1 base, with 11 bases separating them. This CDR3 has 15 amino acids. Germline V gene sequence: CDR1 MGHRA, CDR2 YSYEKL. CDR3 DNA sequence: TGCGCCAGCAGCCAGGGGTGGGGGGGCACAGATACGCAGTATTTT. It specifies CASSQGWGGTDTQYF.

The CDR3 bases are TGTGCCAGCAGACTACTTTTAATCGGTTTGAACACTGAAGCTTTCTTT. Translated: CASRLLLIGLNTEAFF. V is TRBV28 and J is TRBJ1-1; D is undetermined. Between the trimmed V and J ends, which lost 6 bases and 0 bases, there was a span of 17 bases. There are 16 residues in the CDR3. Germline V gene lookup returns CDR1 MDHEN and CDR2 SYDVKM.

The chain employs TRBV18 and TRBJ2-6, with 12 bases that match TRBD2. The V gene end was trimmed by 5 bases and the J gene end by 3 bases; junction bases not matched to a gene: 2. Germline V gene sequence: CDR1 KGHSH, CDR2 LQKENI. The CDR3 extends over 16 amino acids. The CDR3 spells CASSRLAGDGANVLTF. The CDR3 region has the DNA TGTGCCAGCTCAAGACTAGCGGGAGATGGGGCCAACGTCCTGACTTTC.

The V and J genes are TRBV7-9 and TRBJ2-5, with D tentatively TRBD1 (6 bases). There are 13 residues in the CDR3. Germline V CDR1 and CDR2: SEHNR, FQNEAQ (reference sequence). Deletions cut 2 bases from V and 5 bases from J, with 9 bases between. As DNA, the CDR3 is TGTGCCAGCAGCTTAAGGACAGTGGAGACCCAGTACTTC. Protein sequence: CASSLRTVETQYF.

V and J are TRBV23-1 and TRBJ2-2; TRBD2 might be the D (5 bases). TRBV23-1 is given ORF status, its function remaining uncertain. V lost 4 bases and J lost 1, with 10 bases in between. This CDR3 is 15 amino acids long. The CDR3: CASSRQAENTGELFF. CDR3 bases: TGCGCCAGCAGTCGACAAGCGGAGAACACCGGGGAGCTGTTTTTT.

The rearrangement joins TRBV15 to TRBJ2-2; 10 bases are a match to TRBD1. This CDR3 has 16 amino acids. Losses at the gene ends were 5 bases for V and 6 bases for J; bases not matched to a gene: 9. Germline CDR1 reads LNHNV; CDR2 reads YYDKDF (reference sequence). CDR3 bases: TGTGCCACCAGCTCTCAAGACAGGGGGCGCGCCGGGGAGCTGTTTTTT. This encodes CATSSQDRGRAGELFF.

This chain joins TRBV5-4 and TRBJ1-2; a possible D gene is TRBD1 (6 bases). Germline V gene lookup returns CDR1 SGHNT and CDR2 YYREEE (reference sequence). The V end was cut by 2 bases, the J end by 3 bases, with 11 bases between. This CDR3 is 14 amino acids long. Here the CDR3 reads CASSFIGGDYGYTF. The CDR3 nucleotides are TGTGCCAGCAGCTTCATTGGGGGCGACTATGGCTACACCTTC.

DNA for the CDR3: TGTGCCAGCAGCTTAAGCGGACAGCGGGAGGGCCGCGATGAGCAGTTCTTC. This sequence encodes CASSLSGQREGRDEQFF. The chain couples TRBV11-3 to TRBJ2-1, with 10 nucleotides matching TRBD2. Trimming took 2 bases from V and 8 from J; bases not matched to a gene: 12. The germline V gene encodes CDR1 SGHNT and CDR2 YENEEA. The CDR3 extends over 17 amino acids.

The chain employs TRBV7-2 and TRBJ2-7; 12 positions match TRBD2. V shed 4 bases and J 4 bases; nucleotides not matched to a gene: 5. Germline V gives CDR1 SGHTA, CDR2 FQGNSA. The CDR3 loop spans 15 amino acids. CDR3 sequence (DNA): TGTGCCAGCAGCTCTAGACTAGCGGGAGCGTACGAGCAGTACTTC. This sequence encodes CASSSRLAGAYEQYF.

CDR3 coding DNA: TGTGCCAGCAGCTGGGGACTAGGCTCCTACGAGCAGTACTTC. Translated: CASSWGLGSYEQYF. V gene TRBV5-5 combines with J gene TRBJ2-7; 8 positions agree with TRBD2. The CDR3 has 14 amino acids. Germline-derived CDR1 and CDR2 are SGHKS and YYEKEE (reference sequence). With 3 bases clipped from V and 0 bases from J, the junction kept 2 bases outside the gene matches.

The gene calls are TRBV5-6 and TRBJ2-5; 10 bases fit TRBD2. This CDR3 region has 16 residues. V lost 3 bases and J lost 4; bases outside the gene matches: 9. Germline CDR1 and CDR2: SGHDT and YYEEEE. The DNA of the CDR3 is TGTGCCAGCAGCTCCGCCCCGGTAGCGGGAGGAGAGACCCAGTACTTC. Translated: CASSSAPVAGGETQYF.

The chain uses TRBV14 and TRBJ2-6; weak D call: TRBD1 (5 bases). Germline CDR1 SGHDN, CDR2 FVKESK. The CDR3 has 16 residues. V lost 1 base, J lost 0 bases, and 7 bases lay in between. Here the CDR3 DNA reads TGTGCCAGCAGCCAAGGCAGGGCCTCTGGGGCCAACGTCCTGACTTTC. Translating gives CASSQGRASGANVLTF.

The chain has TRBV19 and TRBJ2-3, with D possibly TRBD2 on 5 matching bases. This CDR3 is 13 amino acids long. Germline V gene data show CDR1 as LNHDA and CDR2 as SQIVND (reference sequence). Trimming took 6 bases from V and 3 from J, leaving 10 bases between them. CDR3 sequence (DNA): TGTGCCAGTAGAAGGCTAGCAACAGATACGCAGTATTTT. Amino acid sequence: CASRRLATDTQYF.

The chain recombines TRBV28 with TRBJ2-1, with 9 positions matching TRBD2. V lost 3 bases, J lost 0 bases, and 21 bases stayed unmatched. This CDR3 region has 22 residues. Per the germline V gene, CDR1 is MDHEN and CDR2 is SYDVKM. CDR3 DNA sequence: TGTGCCAGCAGTTTTCGGGGGTGGGGCCGGGATCATAGCGGGAGCTCCTACAATGAGCAGTTCTTC. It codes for CASSFRGWGRDHSGSSYNEQFF.

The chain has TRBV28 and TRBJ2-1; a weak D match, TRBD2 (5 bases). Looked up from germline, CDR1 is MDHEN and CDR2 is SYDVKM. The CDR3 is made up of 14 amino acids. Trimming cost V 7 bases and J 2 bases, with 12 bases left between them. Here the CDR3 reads CASKTRGPYNEQFF. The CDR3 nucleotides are TGTGCCAGCAAGACCCGGGGTCCCTACAATGAGCAGTTCTTC. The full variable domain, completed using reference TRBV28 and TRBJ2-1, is DVKVTQSSRYLVKRTGEKVFLECVQDMDHENMFWYRQDPGLGLRLIYFSYDVKMKEKGDIPEGYSVSREKKERFSLILESASTNQTSMYLCASKTRGPYNEQFFGPGTRLTVL.

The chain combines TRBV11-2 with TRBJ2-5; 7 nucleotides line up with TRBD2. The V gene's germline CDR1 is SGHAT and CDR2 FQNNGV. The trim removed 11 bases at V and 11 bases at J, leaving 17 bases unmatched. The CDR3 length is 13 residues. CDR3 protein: CAWRKGLNTEQYF. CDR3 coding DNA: TGTGCCTGGCGAAAGGGACTAAATACTGAGCAGTACTTC.

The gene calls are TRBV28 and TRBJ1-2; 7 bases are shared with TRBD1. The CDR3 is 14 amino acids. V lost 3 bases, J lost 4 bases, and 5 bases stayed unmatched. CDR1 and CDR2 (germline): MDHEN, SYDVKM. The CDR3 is CASSFTGDSYGYTF. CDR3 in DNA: TGTGCCAGCAGTTTCACAGGGGATTCCTATGGCTACACCTTC.

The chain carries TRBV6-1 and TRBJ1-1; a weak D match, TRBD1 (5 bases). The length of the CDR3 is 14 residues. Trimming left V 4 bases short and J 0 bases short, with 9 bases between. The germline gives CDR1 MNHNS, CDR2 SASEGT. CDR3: CASSGAGLNTEAFF. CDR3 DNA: TGTGCCAGCAGTGGGGCAGGGTTGAACACTGAAGCTTTCTTT.

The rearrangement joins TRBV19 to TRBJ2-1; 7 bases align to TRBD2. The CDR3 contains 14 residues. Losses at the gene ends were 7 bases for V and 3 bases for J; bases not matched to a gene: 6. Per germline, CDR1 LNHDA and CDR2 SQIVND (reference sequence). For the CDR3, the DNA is TGTGCCAGTATCGGGAGGAACTACTACAATGAGCAGTTCTTC. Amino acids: CASIGRNYYNEQFF.

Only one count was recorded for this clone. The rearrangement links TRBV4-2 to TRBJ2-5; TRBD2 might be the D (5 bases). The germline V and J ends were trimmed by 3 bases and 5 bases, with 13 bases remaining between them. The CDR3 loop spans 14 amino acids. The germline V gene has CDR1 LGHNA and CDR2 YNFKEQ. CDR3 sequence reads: CASSQERRSETQYF. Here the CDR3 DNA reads TGTGCCAGCAGCCAGGAGCGGAGATCCGAGACCCAGTACTTC.

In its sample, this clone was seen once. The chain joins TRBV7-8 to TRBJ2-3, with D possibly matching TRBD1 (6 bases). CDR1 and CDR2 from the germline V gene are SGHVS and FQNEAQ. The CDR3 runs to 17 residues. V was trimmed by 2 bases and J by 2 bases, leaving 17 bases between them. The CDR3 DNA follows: TGTGCCAGCAGCTTAAAAGGGACACGACCCTTCACAGATACGCAGTATTTT. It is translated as CASSLKGTRPFTDTQYF. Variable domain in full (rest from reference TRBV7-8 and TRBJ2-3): GAGVSQSPRYKVAKRGQDVALRCDPISGHVSLFWYQQALGQGPEFLTYFQNEAQLDKSGLPSDRFFAERPEGSVSTLKIQRTQQEDSAVYLCASSLKGTRPFTDTQYFGPGTRLTVL.

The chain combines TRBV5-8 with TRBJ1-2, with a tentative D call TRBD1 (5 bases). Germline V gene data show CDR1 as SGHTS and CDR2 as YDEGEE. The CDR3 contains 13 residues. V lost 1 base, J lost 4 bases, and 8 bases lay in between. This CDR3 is CASSLPGPYGYTF. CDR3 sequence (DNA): TGTGCCAGCAGCTTGCCAGGGCCCTATGGCTACACCTTC.

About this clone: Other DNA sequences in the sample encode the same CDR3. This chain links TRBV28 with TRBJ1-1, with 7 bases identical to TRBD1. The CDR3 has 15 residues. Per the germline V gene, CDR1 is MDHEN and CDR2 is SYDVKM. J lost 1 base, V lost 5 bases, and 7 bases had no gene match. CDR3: CASSTYRGRNTEAFF. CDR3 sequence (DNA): TGTGCCAGCAGTACCTACAGGGGAAGGAACACTGAAGCTTTCTTT.

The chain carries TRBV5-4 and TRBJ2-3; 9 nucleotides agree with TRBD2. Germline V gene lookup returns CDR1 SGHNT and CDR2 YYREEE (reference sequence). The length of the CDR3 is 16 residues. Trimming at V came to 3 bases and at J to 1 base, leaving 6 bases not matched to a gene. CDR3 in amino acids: CASSSMTSGRTDTQYF. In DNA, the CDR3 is TGTGCCAGCAGCTCCATGACTAGCGGACGCACAGATACGCAGTATTTT.

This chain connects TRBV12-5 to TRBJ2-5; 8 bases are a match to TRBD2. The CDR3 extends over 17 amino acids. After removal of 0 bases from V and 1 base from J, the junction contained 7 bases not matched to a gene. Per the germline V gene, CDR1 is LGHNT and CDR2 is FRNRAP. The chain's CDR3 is CASGLVVGGRSQETQYF. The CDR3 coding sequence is TGTGCTAGTGGTTTGGTAGTAGGCGGGAGGTCCCAAGAGACCCAGTACTTC.

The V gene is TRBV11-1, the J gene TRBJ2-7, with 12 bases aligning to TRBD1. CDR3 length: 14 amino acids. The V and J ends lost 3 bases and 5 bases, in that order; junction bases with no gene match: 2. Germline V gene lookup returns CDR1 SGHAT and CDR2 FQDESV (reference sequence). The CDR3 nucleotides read TGTGCCAGCAGCTTGGGGACAGGGGGCAACGAGCAGTACTTC. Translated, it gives CASSLGTGGNEQYF.

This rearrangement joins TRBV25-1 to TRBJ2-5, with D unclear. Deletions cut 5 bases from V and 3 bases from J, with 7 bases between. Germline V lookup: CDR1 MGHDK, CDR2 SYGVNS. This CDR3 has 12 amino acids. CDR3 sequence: CASSTPKETQYF. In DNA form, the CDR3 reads TGTGCCAGCAGTACCCCTAAAGAGACCCAGTACTTC. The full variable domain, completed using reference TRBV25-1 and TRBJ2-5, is EADIYQTPRYLVIGTGKKITLECSQTMGHDKMYWYQQDPGMELHLIHYSYGVNSTEKGDLSSESTVSRIRTEHFPLTLESARPSHTSQYLCASSTPKETQYFGPGTRLLVL.